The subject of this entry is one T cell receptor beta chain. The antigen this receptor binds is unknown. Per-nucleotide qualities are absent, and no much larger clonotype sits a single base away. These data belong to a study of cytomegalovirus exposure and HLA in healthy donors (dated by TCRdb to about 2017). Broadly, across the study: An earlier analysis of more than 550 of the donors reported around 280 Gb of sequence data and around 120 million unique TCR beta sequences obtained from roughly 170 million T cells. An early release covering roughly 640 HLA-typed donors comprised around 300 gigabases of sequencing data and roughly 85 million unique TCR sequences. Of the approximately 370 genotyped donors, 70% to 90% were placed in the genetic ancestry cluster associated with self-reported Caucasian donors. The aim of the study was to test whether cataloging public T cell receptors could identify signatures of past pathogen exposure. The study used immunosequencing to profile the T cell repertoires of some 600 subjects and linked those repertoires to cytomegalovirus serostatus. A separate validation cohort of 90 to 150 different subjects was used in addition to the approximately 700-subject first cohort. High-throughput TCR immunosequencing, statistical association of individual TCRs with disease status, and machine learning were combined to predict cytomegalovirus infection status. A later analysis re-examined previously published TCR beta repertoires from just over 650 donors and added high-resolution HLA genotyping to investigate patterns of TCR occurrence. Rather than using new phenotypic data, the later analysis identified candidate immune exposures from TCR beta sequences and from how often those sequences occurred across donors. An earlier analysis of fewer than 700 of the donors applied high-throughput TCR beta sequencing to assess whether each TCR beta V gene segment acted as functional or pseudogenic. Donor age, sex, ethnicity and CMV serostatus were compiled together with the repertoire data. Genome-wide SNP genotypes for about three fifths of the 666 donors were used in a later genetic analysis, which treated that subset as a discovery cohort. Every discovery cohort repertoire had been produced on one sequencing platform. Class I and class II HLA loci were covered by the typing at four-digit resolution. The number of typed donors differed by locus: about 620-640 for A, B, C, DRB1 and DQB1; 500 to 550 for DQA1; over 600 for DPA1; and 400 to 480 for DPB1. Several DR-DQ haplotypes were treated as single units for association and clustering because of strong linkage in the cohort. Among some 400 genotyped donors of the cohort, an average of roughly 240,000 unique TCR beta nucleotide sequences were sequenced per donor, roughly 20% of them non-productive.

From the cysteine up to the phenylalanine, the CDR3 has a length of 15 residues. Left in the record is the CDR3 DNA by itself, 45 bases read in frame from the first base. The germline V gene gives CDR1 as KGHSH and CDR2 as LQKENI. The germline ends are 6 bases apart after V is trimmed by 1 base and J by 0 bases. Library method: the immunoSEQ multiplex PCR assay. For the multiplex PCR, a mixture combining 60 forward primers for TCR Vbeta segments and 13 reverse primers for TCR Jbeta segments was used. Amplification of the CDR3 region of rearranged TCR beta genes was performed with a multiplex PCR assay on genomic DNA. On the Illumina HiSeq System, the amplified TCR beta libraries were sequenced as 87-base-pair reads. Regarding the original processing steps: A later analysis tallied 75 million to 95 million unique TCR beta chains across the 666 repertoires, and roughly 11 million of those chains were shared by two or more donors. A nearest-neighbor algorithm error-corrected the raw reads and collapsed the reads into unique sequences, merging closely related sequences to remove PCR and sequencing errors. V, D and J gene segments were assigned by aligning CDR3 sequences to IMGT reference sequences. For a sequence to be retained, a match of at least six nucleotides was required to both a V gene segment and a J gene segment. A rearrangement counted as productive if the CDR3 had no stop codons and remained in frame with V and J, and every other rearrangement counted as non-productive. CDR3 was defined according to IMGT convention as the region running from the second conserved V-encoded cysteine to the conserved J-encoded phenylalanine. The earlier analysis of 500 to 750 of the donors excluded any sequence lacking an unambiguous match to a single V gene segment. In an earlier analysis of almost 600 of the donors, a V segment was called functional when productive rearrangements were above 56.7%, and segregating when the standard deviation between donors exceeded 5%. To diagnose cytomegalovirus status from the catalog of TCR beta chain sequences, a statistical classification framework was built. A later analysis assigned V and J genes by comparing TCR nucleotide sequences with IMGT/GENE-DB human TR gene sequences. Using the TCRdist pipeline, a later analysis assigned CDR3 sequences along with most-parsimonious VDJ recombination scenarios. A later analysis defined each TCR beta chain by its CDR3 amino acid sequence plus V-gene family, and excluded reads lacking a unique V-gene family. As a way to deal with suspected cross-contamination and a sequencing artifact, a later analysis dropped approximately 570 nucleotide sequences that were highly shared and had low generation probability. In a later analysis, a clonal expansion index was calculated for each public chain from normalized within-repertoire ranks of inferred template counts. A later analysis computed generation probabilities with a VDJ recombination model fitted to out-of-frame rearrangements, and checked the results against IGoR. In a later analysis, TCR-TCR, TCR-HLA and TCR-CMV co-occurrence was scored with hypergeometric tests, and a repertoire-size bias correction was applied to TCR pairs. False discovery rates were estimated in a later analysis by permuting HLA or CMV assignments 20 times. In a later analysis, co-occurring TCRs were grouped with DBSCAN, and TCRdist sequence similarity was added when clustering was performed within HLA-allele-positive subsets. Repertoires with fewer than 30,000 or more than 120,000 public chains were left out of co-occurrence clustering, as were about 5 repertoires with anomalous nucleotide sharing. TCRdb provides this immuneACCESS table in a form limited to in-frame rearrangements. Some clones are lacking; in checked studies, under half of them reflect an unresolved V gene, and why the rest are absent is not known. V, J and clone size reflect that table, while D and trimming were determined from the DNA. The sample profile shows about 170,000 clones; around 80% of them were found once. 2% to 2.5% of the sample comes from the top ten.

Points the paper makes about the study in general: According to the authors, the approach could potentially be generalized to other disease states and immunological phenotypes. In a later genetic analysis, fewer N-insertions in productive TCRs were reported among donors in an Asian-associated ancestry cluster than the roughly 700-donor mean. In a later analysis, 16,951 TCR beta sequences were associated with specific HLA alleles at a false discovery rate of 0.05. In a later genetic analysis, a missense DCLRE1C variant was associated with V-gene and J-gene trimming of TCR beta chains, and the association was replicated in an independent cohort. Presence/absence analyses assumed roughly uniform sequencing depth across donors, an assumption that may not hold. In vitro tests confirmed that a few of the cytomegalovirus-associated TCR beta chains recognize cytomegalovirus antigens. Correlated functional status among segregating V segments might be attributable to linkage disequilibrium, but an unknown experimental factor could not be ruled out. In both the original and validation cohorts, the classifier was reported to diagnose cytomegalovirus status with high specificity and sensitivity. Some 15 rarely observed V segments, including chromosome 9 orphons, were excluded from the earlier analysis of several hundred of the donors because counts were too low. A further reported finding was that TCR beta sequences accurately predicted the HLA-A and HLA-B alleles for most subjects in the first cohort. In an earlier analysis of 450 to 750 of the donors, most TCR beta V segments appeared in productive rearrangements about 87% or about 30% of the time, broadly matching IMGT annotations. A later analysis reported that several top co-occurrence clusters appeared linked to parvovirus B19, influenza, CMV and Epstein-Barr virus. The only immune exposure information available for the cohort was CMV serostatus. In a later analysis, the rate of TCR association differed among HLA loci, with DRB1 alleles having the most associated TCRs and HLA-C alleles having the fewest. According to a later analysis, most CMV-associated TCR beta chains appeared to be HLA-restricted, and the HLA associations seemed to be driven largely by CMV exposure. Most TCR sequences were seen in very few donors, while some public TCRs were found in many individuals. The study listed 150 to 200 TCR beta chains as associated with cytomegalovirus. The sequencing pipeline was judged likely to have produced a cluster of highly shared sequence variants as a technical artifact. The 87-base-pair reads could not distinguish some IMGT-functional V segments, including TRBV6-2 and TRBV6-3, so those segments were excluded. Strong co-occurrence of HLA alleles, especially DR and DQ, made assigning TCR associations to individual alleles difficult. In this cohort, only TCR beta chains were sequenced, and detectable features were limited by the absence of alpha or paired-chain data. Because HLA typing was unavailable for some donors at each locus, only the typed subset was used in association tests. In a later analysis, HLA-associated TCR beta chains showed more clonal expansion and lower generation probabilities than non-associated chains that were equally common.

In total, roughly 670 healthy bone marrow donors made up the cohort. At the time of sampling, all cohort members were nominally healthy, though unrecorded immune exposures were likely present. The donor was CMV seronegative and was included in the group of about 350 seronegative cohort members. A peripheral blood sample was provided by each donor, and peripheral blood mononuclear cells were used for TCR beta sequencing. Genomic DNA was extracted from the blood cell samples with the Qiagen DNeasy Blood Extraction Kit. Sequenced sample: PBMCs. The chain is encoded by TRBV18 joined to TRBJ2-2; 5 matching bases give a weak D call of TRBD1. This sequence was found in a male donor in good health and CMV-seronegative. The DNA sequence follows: TGTGCCAGCTCACCACAGGGGTCGAACACCGGGGAGCTGTTTTTT. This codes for CASSPQGSNTGELFF.